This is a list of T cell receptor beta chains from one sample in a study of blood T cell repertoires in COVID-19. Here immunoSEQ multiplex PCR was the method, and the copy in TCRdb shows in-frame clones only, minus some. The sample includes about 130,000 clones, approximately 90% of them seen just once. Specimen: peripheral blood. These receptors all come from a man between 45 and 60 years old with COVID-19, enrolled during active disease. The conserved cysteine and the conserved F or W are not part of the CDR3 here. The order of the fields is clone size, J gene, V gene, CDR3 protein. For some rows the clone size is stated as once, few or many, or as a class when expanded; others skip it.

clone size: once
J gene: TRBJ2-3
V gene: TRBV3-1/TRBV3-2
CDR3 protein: ASSQGTGLATDTQY

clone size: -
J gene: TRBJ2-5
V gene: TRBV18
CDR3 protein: ASSRGTSGSETQY

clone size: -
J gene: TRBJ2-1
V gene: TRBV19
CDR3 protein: ASSIVLSGVGGDEQF

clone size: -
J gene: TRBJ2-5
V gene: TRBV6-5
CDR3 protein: ASSYWDREGSETQY

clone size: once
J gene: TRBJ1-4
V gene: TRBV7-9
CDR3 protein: ASSYWTGSPNEKLF

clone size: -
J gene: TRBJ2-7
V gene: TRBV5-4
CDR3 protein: ASSPGLEFYEQY

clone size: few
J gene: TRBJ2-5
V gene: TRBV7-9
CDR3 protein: ASSQTRGPDETQY

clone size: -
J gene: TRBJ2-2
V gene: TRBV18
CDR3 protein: ASSLGGNTGELF

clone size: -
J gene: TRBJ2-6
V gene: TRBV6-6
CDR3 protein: ASSRTSGSFGANVLT

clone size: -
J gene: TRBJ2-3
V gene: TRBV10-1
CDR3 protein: ASSEPEGQGTDTQY

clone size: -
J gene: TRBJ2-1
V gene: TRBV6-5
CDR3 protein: ASSYGTGGGHEQF